This T cell receptor beta chain was sequenced for a study of CD8 T cells in ankylosing spondylitis. Each CDR3 protein is one row after TCRdb ran MiXCR on the 5' RACE reads. The data hold roughly 200,000 distinct CDR3 sequences, with approximately 24% observed a single time. Findings of the study overall: In peripheral blood, disease-linked CD8+ clones occurred at relatively low frequencies. A number of the motif variants had already been described in reactive arthritis synovial fluid and blood. Clones linked to disease were reported to show significant enrichment in matched ankylosing spondylitis synovial fluid.

Between the trimmed V and J ends, which lost 5 bases and 6 bases, there was a span of 29 bases. The CDR3 runs to 17 residues. CDR1 is DFQATT, CDR2 SNEGSKA, per germline (reference sequence). In its sample, this clonotype was seen a few times. Its specificity is not known. The chain carries TRBV20-1 and TRBJ2-7, with D possibly being TRBD2 (5 bases). This TCR was recovered from a male donor with ankylosing spondylitis or in good health (not recorded which). Sequenced input: blood, either unsorted or a sorted T cell fraction (not recorded which). The CDR3 region has the DNA TGCAGTGCTCACTCCCTCTGGGCGGGCAACGCCCTAGGCGAGCAGTACTTC. Its translation: CSAHSLWAGNALGEQYF.